This record covers a single T cell receptor (beta chain). What it recognizes is unknown. This entry is derived from a study of brain metastases from non-small cell lung cancer. General observations from the study: TCR repertoires overlapped largely between brain metastases and matched primaries. Brain metastases had lower T-cell infiltration than primary tumors. T-cell clones appeared expanded in approximately 64% of brain metastases relative to matched primary tumors.

Method: immunoSEQ multiplex PCR; TCRdb's copy keeps in-frame clones and lacks some. The top ten clones hold approximately 17% of a sample with over a thousand clones, 76% of them seen once. V lost 5 bases to trimming and J lost 1 base; unmatched junction nucleotides: 0. CDR1 is SGHTA, CDR2 FQGTGA, per germline. The CDR3 sequence is 14 residues long. The sequence was collected from a donor aged 40 or over with non-small cell lung cancer. What was sequenced was tissue from a brain metastasis. The rearrangement uses TRBV7-3 and TRBJ2-3; TRBD2 matches at 10 bases. The CDR3 protein is CASSTSGGTDTQYF. The CDR3 nucleotides read TGTGCCAGCAGCACTAGCGGGGGCACAGATACGCAGTATTTT.